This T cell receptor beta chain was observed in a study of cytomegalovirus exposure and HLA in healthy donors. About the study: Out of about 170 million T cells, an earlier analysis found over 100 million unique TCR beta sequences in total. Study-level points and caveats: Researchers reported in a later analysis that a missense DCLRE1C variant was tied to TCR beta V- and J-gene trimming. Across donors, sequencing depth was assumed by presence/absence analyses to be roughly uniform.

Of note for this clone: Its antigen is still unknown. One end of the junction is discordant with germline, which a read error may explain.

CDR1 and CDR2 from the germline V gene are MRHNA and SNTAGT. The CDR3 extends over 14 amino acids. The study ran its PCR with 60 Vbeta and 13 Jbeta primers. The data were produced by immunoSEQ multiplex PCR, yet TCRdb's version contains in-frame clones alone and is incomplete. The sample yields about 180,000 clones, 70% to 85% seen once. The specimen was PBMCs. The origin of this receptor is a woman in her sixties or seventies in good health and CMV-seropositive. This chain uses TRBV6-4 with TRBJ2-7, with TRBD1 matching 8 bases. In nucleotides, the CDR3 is TGTGCCAGCAGCCGGGACAGGAACTCCTGCGAGCAGTACTTC. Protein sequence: CASSRDRNSCEQYF.